One TCR beta chain is described in this entry. The second PCR ran about 6 to 12 cycles with a sample-barcoded 5' primer and J-beta primers. TCRdb ran MiXCR on the 5' RACE reads and lists one entry per CDR3 protein. The sample consists of over 750,000 distinct CDR3 sequences, just under 25% of them appearing once. CDR3 size: 15 residues. CDR1 and CDR2 from the germline V gene are MNHNS and SASEGT. With 5 bases removed from V and 3 bases from J, the gap between germline ends came to 17 bases. This sample stems from a study of blood T cells in healthy people across ages. These data are also associated with another study on T cells of mothers and their children. In that study: Donors comprised a few healthy Caucasian mothers plus their six children.

This chain links TRBV6-1 with TRBJ2-7; D remains unclear. This TCR came from a boy aged 5 to 17 in good health. Input material: blood. CDR3 in amino acids: CASSPSSGTFYEQYF. CDR3 DNA: TGTGCCAGCAGTCCTTCCAGTGGAACCTTCTACGAGCAGTACTTC.